This T cell receptor beta chain was obtained from a study of neurological immune-mediated disorders. There are many counts of this clonotype. The making of cDNA relied on 5'RACE with 10-nucleotide random UMIs. MiXCR, applied by TCRdb to the 5' RACE reads, yields one record per CDR3 protein. Among 100,000 or so distinct CDR3 sequences listed, approximately 3.3% were seen once. The CDR3 spans 14 residues. Germline loops: CDR1 SGHKS, CDR2 YYEKEE (reference sequence). Between the trimmed V and J ends, which lost 0 bases and 1 base, there was a span of 7 bases. The unsorted libraries originated from 2 million PBMCs that had been stored at -80 C.

The sequencing sample was made of PBMCs. The sequence was collected from a woman under 30 with multiple sclerosis. This chain joins TRBV5-5 and TRBJ1-1, with D unresolved. In DNA, the CDR3 is TGTGCCAGCAGCTTGGATCAGGAGAACACTGAAGCTTTCTTT. It specifies CASSLDQENTEAFF.